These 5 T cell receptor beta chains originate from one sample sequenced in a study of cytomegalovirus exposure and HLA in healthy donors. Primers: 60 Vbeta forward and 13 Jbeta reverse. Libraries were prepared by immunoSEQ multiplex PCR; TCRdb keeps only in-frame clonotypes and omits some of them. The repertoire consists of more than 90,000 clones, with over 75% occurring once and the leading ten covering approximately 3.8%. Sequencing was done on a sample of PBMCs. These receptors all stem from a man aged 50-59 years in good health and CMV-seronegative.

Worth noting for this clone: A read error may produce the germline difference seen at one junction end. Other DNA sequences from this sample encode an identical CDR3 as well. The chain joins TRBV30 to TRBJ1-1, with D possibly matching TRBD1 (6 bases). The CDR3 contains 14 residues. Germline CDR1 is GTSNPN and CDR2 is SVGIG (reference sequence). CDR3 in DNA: TGTGCCTGGAGCTACGGACAGCTTAACACTGAAGCTTTTTTT. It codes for CAWSYGQLNTEAFF.

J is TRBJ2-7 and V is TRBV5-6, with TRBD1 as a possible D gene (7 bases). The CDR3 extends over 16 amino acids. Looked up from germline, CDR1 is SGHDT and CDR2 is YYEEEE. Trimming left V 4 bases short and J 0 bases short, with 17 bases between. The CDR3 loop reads CASSQGVAGSSYEQYF. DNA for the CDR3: TGTGCCAGCAGCCAGGGGGTGGCGGGGAGCTCCTACGAGCAGTACTTC.

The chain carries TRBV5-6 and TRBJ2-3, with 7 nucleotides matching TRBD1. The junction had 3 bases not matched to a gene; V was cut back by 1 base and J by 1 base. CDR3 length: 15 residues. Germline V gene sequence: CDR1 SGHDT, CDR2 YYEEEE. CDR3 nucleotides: TGTGCCAGCAGCTTGCACAGGGGTGGCACAGATACGCAGTATTTT. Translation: CASSLHRGGTDTQYF.

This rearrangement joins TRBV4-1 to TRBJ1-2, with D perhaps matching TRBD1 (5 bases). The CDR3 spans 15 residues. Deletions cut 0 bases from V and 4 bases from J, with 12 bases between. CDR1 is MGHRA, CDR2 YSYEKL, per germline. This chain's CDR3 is CASSQEVGVSYGYTF. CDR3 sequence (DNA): TGCGCCAGCAGCCAAGAGGTAGGGGTGAGCTATGGCTACACCTTC.

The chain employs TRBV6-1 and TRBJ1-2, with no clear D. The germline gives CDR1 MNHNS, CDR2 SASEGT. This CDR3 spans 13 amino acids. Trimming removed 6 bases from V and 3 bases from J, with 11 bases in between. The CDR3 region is CASSRGRDYGYTF. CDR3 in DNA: TGTGCCAGCAGCAGAGGGAGGGACTATGGCTACACCTTC.